The 26 T cell receptor beta chains below were found in one sample sequenced in a study of yellow fever vaccine responses in identical twins. Each CDR3 protein is one row after TCRdb ran MiXCR on the RT-PCR reads. Of about 14,000 distinct CDR3 sequences listed, roughly 84% are singletons. Specimen: T cells from blood (PBMCs), unsorted or a sorted subset (not recorded which), collected before or after yellow fever vaccination (not recorded which). These receptors were obtained from a woman between 18 and 29 years old who received the yellow fever vaccine.

The J gene is TRBJ2-5, the V gene TRBV24-1; D may be TRBD1 (6 bases). The germline CDR1 and CDR2 sequences are KGHDR and SFDVKD. The CDR3 has 15 amino acids. Trimming left V 3 bases short and J 5 bases short, with 15 bases between. CDR3 loop: CATSDPRDKAETQYF. Written as DNA, the CDR3 is TGTGCCACCAGTGATCCCCGGGACAAAGCGGAGACCCAGTACTTC.

This chain links TRBV20-1 with TRBJ1-5, with unresolved D. CDR1 is DFQATT, CDR2 SNEGSKA, per germline (reference sequence). The CDR3 length is 14 residues. V shed 6 bases and J shed 0 bases, with 12 bases lying between them. CDR3 sequence: CSALHLNSNQPQHF. DNA of the CDR3: TGCAGTGCGTTACATTTAAATAGCAATCAGCCCCAGCATTTT.

This clonotype came up a few times. This chain links TRBV12-3 or TRBV12-4 with TRBJ1-4; D is ambiguous. Trimming took 6 bases from V and 3 from J, leaving 14 bases between them. CDR3 length: 15 amino acids. CDR3 loop: CASRTLEGANEKLFF. The CDR3 nucleotides read TGTGCCAGCAGGACTCTCGAGGGTGCTAATGAAAAACTGTTTTTT.

There are a few counts of this clonotype. This chain links TRBV3-1 with TRBJ1-2; a possible D gene is TRBD1 (6 bases). The germline V and J ends were trimmed by 1 base and 4 bases, with 10 bases remaining between them. Germline V gene sequence: CDR1 LGHDT, CDR2 YNNKEL (reference sequence). CDR3 length: 14 residues. The CDR3 loop is CASSQGGGGYGYTF. Written as DNA, the CDR3 is TGTGCCAGCAGCCAAGGAGGAGGGGGCTATGGCTACACCTTC.

The chain couples TRBV2 to TRBJ2-1; D remains ambiguous. This CDR3 spans 14 amino acids. CDR1 is SNHLY, CDR2 FYNNEI, per germline. V was pared by 4 bases and J by 5 bases, with 12 bases between. CDR3 nucleotides: TGTGCCAGCAGTGTCAAGTTGCCTAACAATGAGCAGTTCTTC. Protein: CASSVKLPNNEQFF.

This clonotype was observed a single time. The V gene is TRBV20-1, the J gene TRBJ2-7; 7 bases map to TRBD2. CDR1 and CDR2 (germline): DFQATT, SNEGSKA (reference sequence). The V gene end was trimmed by 6 bases and the J gene end by 2 bases; junction bases not matched to a gene: 4. The CDR3 runs to 12 residues. The CDR3 DNA is TGCAGTGCCCAGACTAGCCCCTACGAGCAGTACTTC. It codes for CSAQTSPYEQYF.

The rearrangement links TRBV29-1 to TRBJ1-2, with 9 bases identical to TRBD1. CDR3 length: 12 residues. The germline V gene encodes CDR1 SQVTM and CDR2 ANQGSEA. Germline trimming cut 3 bases from V and 9 bases from J; bases unmatched to any gene: 5. CDR3: CSVDPGQGSYTF. DNA for the CDR3: TGCAGCGTTGATCCGGGACAGGGTAGCTACACCTTC.

The chain uses TRBV14 and TRBJ1-2; tentative D call: TRBD1 (6 bases). The CDR3 is 14 amino acids. CDR1 SGHDN and CDR2 FVKESK come from the germline V gene. The V end lost 0 bases, the J end lost 7 bases, and 12 bases lay between the germline ends. CDR3 loop: CASSQDFGGPGYTF. CDR3 nucleotides: TGTGCCAGCAGCCAAGATTTCGGGGGGCCTGGCTACACCTTC.

This chain links TRBV5-6 with TRBJ1-2; D uncertain. There are 16 residues in the CDR3. The V end was cut by 0 bases, the J end by 2 bases, with 14 bases between. CDR1 is SGHDT, CDR2 YYEEEE, per germline. This CDR3 is CASSLDRRSRNYGYTF. The CDR3 DNA reads TGTGCCAGCAGCTTGGACCGACGGTCGAGGAACTATGGCTACACCTTC.

V usage is TRBV19 and J usage is TRBJ1-1; 7 bases are a match to TRBD1. Germline V CDR1 and CDR2: LNHDA, SQIVND (reference sequence). V shed 1 base and J 11 bases; nucleotides not matched to a gene: 13. The CDR3 covers 15 residues. CDR3 in DNA: TGTGCCAGTAGTATAGGAGGTGGCAGGGGGGTAGCGGCTTTCTTT. Translation gives CASSIGGGRGVAAFF.

This clonotype was found a few times. The rearrangement joins TRBV15 to TRBJ1-5; D is ambiguous. The germline V gene has CDR1 LNHNV and CDR2 YYDKDF (reference sequence). The CDR3 length is 13 residues. V was shortened by 0 bases and J by 6 bases, with 6 bases between the two germline ends. The CDR3, as DNA: TGTGCCACCAGCAGAGATCGGGGTCAGCCCCAGCATTTT. This codes for CATSRDRGQPQHF.

The table lists this clonotype with a few counts. The chain combines TRBV15 with TRBJ1-2, with D perhaps TRBD1 (6 bases). V lost 5 bases to trimming and J lost 2 bases, with 6 bases between them. Germline CDR1 reads LNHNV; CDR2 reads YYDKDF (reference sequence). The CDR3 length is 12 residues. CDR3 in DNA: TGTGCCACCAGCCAGGGGAACTATGGCTACACCTTC. Amino acid sequence: CATSQGNYGYTF.

V and J are TRBV6-1 and TRBJ2-1, with 9 bases matching TRBD2. Per germline, CDR1 MNHNS and CDR2 SASEGT. The CDR3 covers 15 residues. The V and J ends lost 6 bases and 5 bases, in that order; junction bases with no gene match: 8. As DNA, the CDR3 is TGTGCCAGCAGGATTAGCGGGGGAAACAACAATGAGCAGTTCTTC. Translated, it gives CASRISGGNNNEQFF.

This rearrangement joins TRBV5-2 to TRBJ1-2; the DNA was not compared with TRBD1, the D call given in the table. TRBV5-2 is annotated as a pseudogene. The CDR3 contains 13 residues. The CDR3 here is CASNSGHDYGYTF. The DNA of the CDR3 is TGTGCCAGCAACTCGGGACACGACTATGGCTACACCTTC.

This clonotype was recorded once. This chain connects TRBV13 to TRBJ2-5; D is uncertain. Trimming stripped 5 bases from V and 2 bases from J, with 9 bases between. CDR1 and CDR2 from the germline V gene are PRHDT and FYEKMQ (reference sequence). The CDR3 spans 13 residues. The CDR3 nucleotides read TGTGCCAGCAGCCCCAATAGACAAGAGACCCAGTACTTC. Amino acid sequence: CASSPNRQETQYF.

The CDR3 DNA is TGTGCCAGCAGCCCTAACCCCTTCTATGGCTACACCTTC. Residues: CASSPNPFYGYTF. The chain couples TRBV13 to TRBJ1-2; no firm D call. V was trimmed by 5 bases and J by 4 bases, leaving 11 bases between them. The CDR3 runs 13 residues. Germline values: CDR1 PRHDT, CDR2 FYEKMQ (reference sequence).

V is TRBV3-1 and J is TRBJ1-1, with D perhaps matching TRBD1 (6 bases). Germline loops: CDR1 LGHDT, CDR2 YNNKEL (reference sequence). This CDR3 has 16 amino acids. V was cut by 7 bases and J by 1 base, with 19 bases left in between. CDR3 residues: CASTATITGSNTEAFF. The CDR3 DNA reads as TGTGCCAGCACCGCAACCATTACAGGGTCGAACACTGAAGCTTTCTTT.

The chain joins TRBV14 to TRBJ2-1, with D unresolved. Germline-derived CDR1 and CDR2 are SGHDN and FVKESK. V gave up 2 bases and J gave up 9 bases, with 5 bases separating them. This CDR3 has 11 residues. The CDR3 DNA follows: TGTGCCAGCAGCCAAACTACTGAGCAGTTCTTC. It specifies CASSQTTEQFF.

This clonotype came up once. The chain has TRBV4-2 and TRBJ2-1; 12 positions match TRBD2. The CDR3 extends over 17 amino acids. Germline loops: CDR1 LGHNA, CDR2 YNFKEQ. V lost 2 bases to trimming and J lost 6 bases; unmatched junction nucleotides: 8. The CDR3 sequence: CASSQLPTSGSFNEQFF. The CDR3 DNA is TGTGCCAGCAGCCAACTACCGACTAGCGGGAGTTTCAATGAGCAGTTCTTC.

The chain joins TRBV28 to TRBJ2-7; 9 positions match TRBD2. Germline V lookup: CDR1 MDHEN, CDR2 SYDVKM. The CDR3 contains 15 residues. The trim removed 0 bases at V and 2 bases at J, leaving 2 bases unmatched. CDR3 sequence (DNA): TGTGCCAGCAGTTTATGGCCTAGCGGGACCTACGAGCAGTACTTC. It translates to CASSLWPSGTYEQYF.

The chain has TRBV15 and TRBJ1-2, with 9 bases aligning to TRBD1. CDR3 size: 14 residues. Germline V gene lookup returns CDR1 LNHNV and CDR2 YYDKDF (reference sequence). The ends lost 5 bases at V and 8 bases at J; junction bases unmatched: 9. The CDR3 coding sequence is TGTGCCACCAGCGGGACAGGGTTCGGTGCGGGCTACACCTTC. Translation gives CATSGTGFGAGYTF.

The chain combines TRBV7-9 with TRBJ1-2, with TRBD1 matching over 7 bases. Germline trimming cut 5 bases from V and 2 bases from J; bases unmatched to any gene: 5. The CDR3 sequence is 14 residues long. Germline V gene data show CDR1 as SEHNR and CDR2 as FQNEAQ (reference sequence). The CDR3 DNA reads as TGTGCCAGCAGCGAAGACAGGGTAAACTATGGCTACACCTTC. Residues: CASSEDRVNYGYTF.

V gene TRBV2 combines with J gene TRBJ1-6; 8 bases agree with TRBD1. This CDR3 region has 14 residues. V lost 5 bases, J lost 9 bases, and 6 bases stayed unmatched. The germline CDR1 and CDR2 sequences are SNHLY and FYNNEI. CDR3 sequence: CASSPTGDSSPLHF. Written as DNA, the CDR3 is TGTGCCAGCAGTCCGACAGGGGATAGTTCACCCCTCCACTTT. The whole variable domain, remainder taken from reference TRBV2 and TRBJ1-6, is EPEVTQTPSHQVTQMGQEVILRCVPISNHLYFYWYRQILGQKVEFLVSFYNNEISEKSEIFDDQFSVERPDGSNFTLKIRSTKLEDSAMYFCASSPTGDSSPLHFGNGTRLTVT.

The chain employs TRBV11-3 and TRBJ1-1; a possible D gene is TRBD1 (5 bases). Trimming took off 8 bases at V and 5 bases at J, with 18 bases between the two ends. This CDR3 has 14 residues. Germline loops: CDR1 SGHNT, CDR2 YENEEA. The CDR3, as DNA: TGTGCCAGCCGCAGTGGGGGAGAGGTTACTGAAGCTTTCTTT. As protein: CASRSGGEVTEAFF.

The chain couples TRBV29-1 to TRBJ2-3; TRBD1 matches at 10 bases. The length of the CDR3 is 15 residues. After removal of 4 bases from V and 2 bases from J, the junction contained 6 bases not matched to a gene. Germline loops: CDR1 SQVTM, CDR2 ANQGSEA. Here the CDR3 DNA reads TGCAGCGTTGGAGGGACAGGGGCGAACACAGATACGCAGTATTTT. Protein sequence: CSVGGTGANTDTQYF.

J is TRBJ1-3 and V is TRBV4-1; no definite D call. There are 13 residues in the CDR3. The germline gives CDR1 MGHRA, CDR2 YSYEKL. V was trimmed by 4 bases and J by 4 bases, leaving 8 bases between them. CDR3 protein: CASSPSPGNTIYF. The CDR3 DNA follows: TGCGCCAGCAGCCCCTCCCCAGGAAACACCATATATTTT.